One sample yielded the 15 T cell receptor beta chains listed below, sequenced in a study of CD8 T cells in Susac syndrome (dated by TCRdb to the late 2010s). To prepare the library, the immunoSEQ multiplex PCR assay was applied. RNA was extracted using the RNeasy kit, and about 0.45 to 1 ug of the RNA was reverse transcribed with random hexamers. Through fastp at Q25 and MiXCR, TCRdb rebuilt clones from the public reads, retaining in-frame beta chains. Every entry covers one CDR3 protein and lists the most common genes and DNA from its rows. The sample table records about 190,000 distinct CDR3 sequences; 85% to 95% of these occur just once. Clones ranked in the top ten supply about 0.095% of the sample. The sample comprised CD4+ T cells from PBMCs. The receptors here all came from a human donor in good health.

The chain employs TRBV20-1 and TRBJ1-4, with TRBD1 identical over 9 bases. The J segment lost 5 bases and the V segment lost 4 bases, leaving 2 bases of the junction unmatched. CDR1 is DFQATT, CDR2 SNEGSKA, per germline (reference sequence). CDR3 length: 13 amino acids. The CDR3 region has the DNA TGCAGTGCTACCGGGACAGGGAATGAAAAACTGTTTTTT. It codes for CSATGTGNEKLFF.

The J gene is TRBJ1-1, the V gene TRBV29-1; D unresolved. Trimming removed 3 bases from V and 1 base from J, with 6 bases in between. The CDR3 is 12 amino acids. Per germline, CDR1 SQVTM and CDR2 ANQGSEA. CDR3 DNA sequence: TGCAGCGTTGATTGGAGGAACACTGAAGCTTTCTTT. Translation gives CSVDWRNTEAFF.

In regard to this clonotype: Compared with germline, one end of the junction differs, possibly owing to a read error. The chain links TRBV29-1 to TRBJ1-2; D remains unclear. The germline V gene encodes CDR1 SQVTM and CDR2 ANQGSEA. The CDR3 is 9 residues long. For the CDR3, the DNA is TGCAGCGTAGAAGTCGGCTACACCTTC. This sequence encodes CSVEVGYTF.

The chain is built from TRBV2 and TRBJ2-7; D gene unclear. Germline V lookup: CDR1 SNHLY, CDR2 FYNNEI. The V gene lost 9 bases and the J gene lost 0 bases, with 6 bases spanning the gap. CDR3 length: 11 residues. CDR3 sequence reads: CASFSSYEQYV. The CDR3, as DNA: TGTGCCAGTTTTAGCTCCTACGAGCAGTACGTC.

The rearrangement uses TRBV3-1 and TRBJ1-6, with D unclear. Trimming left V 0 bases short and J 12 bases short, with 15 bases between. CDR3 length: 15 amino acids. Germline CDR1 LGHDT, CDR2 YNNKEL (reference sequence). CDR3 nucleotide sequence: TGTGCCAGCAGCCAAGATTTTAGTACCGGAATACCCCTCCACTTT. It encodes CASSQDFSTGIPLHF.

V usage is TRBV24-1 and J usage is TRBJ2-2; 8 bases align to TRBD2. Germline V CDR1 and CDR2: KGHDR, SFDVKD. The J segment lost 4 bases and the V segment lost 1 base, leaving 10 bases of the junction unmatched. The CDR3 consists of 18 residues. This CDR3 reads CATSDFGGGPTGTGELFF. The DNA for the CDR3 is TGTGCCACCAGTGATTTTGGCGGGGGGCCAACGGGCACCGGGGAGCTGTTTTTT.

The rearrangement links TRBV5-1 to TRBJ2-1, with D tentatively TRBD2 (5 bases). V lost 0 bases and J lost 0, with 7 bases in between. CDR1 and CDR2 from the germline V gene are SGHRS and YFSETQ. This CDR3 contains 15 residues. For the CDR3, the DNA is TGCGCCAGCAGCTTGGGTACTAGCTCCTACAATGAGCAGTTCTTC. It is translated as CASSLGTSSYNEQFF.

The chain recombines TRBV14 with TRBJ2-3; possibly TRBD2 for D (6 bases). The CDR3 loop spans 14 amino acids. V shed 3 bases and J shed 0 bases, with 7 bases lying between them. Looked up from germline, CDR1 is SGHDN and CDR2 is FVKESK. Here the CDR3 reads CASSQLASTDTQYF. The DNA for the CDR3 is TGTGCCAGCAGCCAGCTAGCGAGCACAGATACGCAGTATTTT.

This chain connects TRBV29-1 to TRBJ1-1; D gene uncertain. V was shortened by 8 bases and J by 0 bases, with 10 bases between the two germline ends. Germline values: CDR1 SQVTM, CDR2 ANQGSEA. This CDR3 has 12 residues. CDR3 nucleotides: TGCAGCCCTGGAATTTTGAACACTGAAGCTTTCTTT. Protein: CSPGILNTEAFF.

The V and J genes are TRBV3-1 and TRBJ2-5; D might be TRBD1 (6 bases). Trimming removed 1 base from V and 5 bases from J, with 17 bases in between. CDR1 LGHDT and CDR2 YNNKEL come from the germline V gene (reference sequence). The CDR3 is made up of 16 amino acids. CDR3 region: CASSQGAFRGLETQYF. For the CDR3, the DNA is TGTGCCAGCAGCCAAGGCGCCTTCAGGGGCTTGGAGACCCAGTACTTC.

The rearrangement uses TRBV16 and TRBJ2-3; no definite D call. V was trimmed by 2 bases and J by 2 bases, leaving 5 bases between them. CDR3 length: 13 amino acids. Germline V gives CDR1 KGHSY, CDR2 FQNENV. The CDR3 nucleotides are TGTGCCAGCAGCCAAGACCACACAGATACGCAGTATTTT. Protein: CASSQDHTDTQYF. Together with reference TRBV16 and TRBJ2-3, the CDR3 gives the full variable domain: GEEVAQTPKHLVRGEGQKAKLYCAPIKGHSYVFWYQQVLKNEFKFLISFQNENVFDETGMPKERFSAKCLPNSPCSLEIQATKLEDSAVYFCASSQDHTDTQYFGPGTRLTVL.

This clonotype was seen only once. The J gene is TRBJ2-3, the V gene TRBV12-3 or TRBV12-4; D may be TRBD2 (6 bases). The CDR3 spans 13 residues. V dropped 6 bases and J dropped 6 bases, with 13 bases sitting between them. The CDR3 here is CASRPWDFDTQYF. DNA for the CDR3: TGTGCCAGCAGACCTTGGGACTTCGATACGCAGTATTTT.

This chain joins TRBV7-8 and TRBJ1-5; D ambiguous. Trimming left V 5 bases short and J 3 bases short, with 14 bases between. Germline CDR1 SGHVS, CDR2 FQNEAQ. The CDR3 covers 15 residues. CDR3 protein: CASSRIAGINQPQHF. The CDR3 DNA follows: TGTGCCAGCAGCCGTATAGCCGGAATCAATCAGCCCCAGCATTTT.

This sequence joins TRBV6-5 and TRBJ2-1; 10 bases fit TRBD2. Germline V CDR1 and CDR2: MNHEY, SVGAGI. This CDR3 has 13 amino acids. Germline trimming cut 8 bases from V and 9 bases from J; bases unmatched to any gene: 7. CDR3 residues: CASRGLALTEQFF. The CDR3 nucleotides read TGTGCCAGCCGGGGACTAGCGTTAACTGAGCAGTTCTTC.

This rearrangement joins TRBV20-1 to TRBJ2-7; no firm D call. Germline values: CDR1 DFQATT, CDR2 SNEGSKA (reference sequence). The CDR3 runs to 11 residues. The V end lost 3 bases, the J end lost 5 bases, and 8 bases lay between the germline ends. The CDR3 reads CSARVLNEQYF. The CDR3 coding sequence is TGCAGTGCTAGGGTTCTCAACGAGCAGTACTTC.